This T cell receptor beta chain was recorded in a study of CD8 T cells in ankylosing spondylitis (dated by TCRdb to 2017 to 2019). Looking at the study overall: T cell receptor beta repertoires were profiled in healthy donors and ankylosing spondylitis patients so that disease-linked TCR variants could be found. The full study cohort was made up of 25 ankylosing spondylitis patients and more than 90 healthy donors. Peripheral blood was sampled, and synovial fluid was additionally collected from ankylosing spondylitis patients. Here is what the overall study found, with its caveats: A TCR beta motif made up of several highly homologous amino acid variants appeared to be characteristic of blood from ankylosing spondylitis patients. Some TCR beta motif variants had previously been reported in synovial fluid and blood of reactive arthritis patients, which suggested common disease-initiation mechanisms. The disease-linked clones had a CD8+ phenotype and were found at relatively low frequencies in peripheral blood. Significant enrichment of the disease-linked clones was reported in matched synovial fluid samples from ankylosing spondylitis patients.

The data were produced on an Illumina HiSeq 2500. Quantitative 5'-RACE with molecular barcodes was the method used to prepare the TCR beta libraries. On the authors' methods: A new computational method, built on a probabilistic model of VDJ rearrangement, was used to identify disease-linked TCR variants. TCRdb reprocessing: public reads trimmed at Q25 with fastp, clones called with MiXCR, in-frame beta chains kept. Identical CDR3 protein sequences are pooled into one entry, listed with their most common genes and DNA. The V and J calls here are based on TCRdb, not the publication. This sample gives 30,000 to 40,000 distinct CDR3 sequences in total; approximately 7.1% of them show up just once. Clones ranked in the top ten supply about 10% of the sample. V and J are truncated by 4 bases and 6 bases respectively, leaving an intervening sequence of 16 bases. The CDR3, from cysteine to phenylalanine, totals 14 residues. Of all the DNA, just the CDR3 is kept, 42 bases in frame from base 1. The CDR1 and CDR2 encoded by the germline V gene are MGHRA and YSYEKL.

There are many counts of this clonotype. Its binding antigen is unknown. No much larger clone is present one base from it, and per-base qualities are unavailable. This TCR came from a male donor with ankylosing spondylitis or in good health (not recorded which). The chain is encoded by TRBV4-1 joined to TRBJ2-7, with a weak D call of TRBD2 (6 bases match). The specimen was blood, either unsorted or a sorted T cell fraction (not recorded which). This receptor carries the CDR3 CASSPMRESGEQYF. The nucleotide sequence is TGCGCCAGCAGCCCTATGCGGGAAAGCGGCGAGCAGTACTTC.